The 31 T cell receptor beta chains below were found in one sample sequenced in a study of cytomegalovirus exposure and HLA in healthy donors. The study ran its PCR with 60 Vbeta and 13 Jbeta primers. The data were produced by immunoSEQ multiplex PCR, yet TCRdb's version contains in-frame clones alone and is incomplete. The table lists 110,000 to 150,000 clones, roughly a tenth of them singletons. The sequencing sample was made of PBMCs. The receptor source for this set is a male donor in good health and CMV-seronegative.

This clone was observed a handful of times. The rearrangement uses TRBV27 and TRBJ2-3; 13 nucleotides line up with TRBD2. The CDR3 has 15 residues. The germline V gene encodes CDR1 MNHEY and CDR2 SMNVEV (reference sequence). With 4 bases clipped from V and 9 bases from J, the junction kept 7 bases outside the gene matches. CDR3 residues: CASSYGLAGVATQYF. The CDR3 DNA sequence: TGTGCCAGCAGTTACGGACTAGCGGGAGTAGCAACGCAGTATTTT.

The sample holds a few counts of this clone. The CDR3 reads CASSSLAGGYQETQYF. CDR3 nucleotide sequence: TGCGCCAGCAGCTCCTTAGCGGGAGGGTACCAAGAGACCCAGTACTTC. The chain combines TRBV5-1 with TRBJ2-5, with 11 bases that match TRBD2. Germline V gene data show CDR1 as SGHRS and CDR2 as YFSETQ. The ends lost 3 bases at V and 0 bases at J; junction bases unmatched: 4. The CDR3 totals 16 residues.

This rearrangement joins TRBV7-9 to TRBJ1-3; D is uncertain. CDR1 SEHNR and CDR2 FQNEAQ come from the germline V gene (reference sequence). The CDR3 length is 15 residues. The V gene lost 4 bases and the J gene lost 0 bases, with 10 bases spanning the gap. CDR3 loop: CASSSDWSSGNTIYF. Written as DNA, the CDR3 is TGTGCCAGCAGCTCGGACTGGAGCTCTGGAAACACCATATATTTT.

The V and J genes are TRBV28 and TRBJ1-1, with 8 bases identical to TRBD1. CDR3 length: 14 amino acids. The ends lost 5 bases at V and 4 bases at J; junction bases unmatched: 6. Germline CDR1 is MDHEN and CDR2 is SYDVKM. Here the CDR3 reads CASSPGQGFTEAFF. The CDR3 DNA is TGTGCCAGCAGTCCCGGACAGGGTTTCACTGAAGCTTTCTTT.

The rearrangement links TRBV27 to TRBJ2-7; 11 bases line up with TRBD1. There are 14 residues in the CDR3. Per the germline V gene, CDR1 is MNHEY and CDR2 is SMNVEV (reference sequence). The V segment lost 2 bases and the J segment 5 bases; nucleotides outside the gene matches: 2. CDR3 region: CASSLGQGANEQYF. CDR3 DNA: TGTGCCAGCAGTTTAGGACAGGGGGCAAACGAGCAGTACTTC.

The V gene is TRBV5-4, the J gene TRBJ1-1, with D possibly being TRBD1 (5 bases). Germline CDR1 reads SGHNT; CDR2 reads YYREEE (reference sequence). The CDR3 spans 11 residues. Trimming cost V 7 bases and J 7 bases, with 11 bases left between them. CDR3 protein: CASSGGNEAFF. For the CDR3, the DNA is TGTGCCAGCTCGGGGGGGAATGAAGCTTTCTTT.

This clone showed up just a few times. The rearrangement uses TRBV19 and TRBJ2-1; TRBD2 is a possible D gene (5 bases). V was clipped by 7 bases and J by 3 bases, with 13 bases between them. CDR1 is LNHDA, CDR2 SQIVND, per germline (reference sequence). The CDR3 covers 14 residues. CDR3 sequence reads: CASTPRGVYNEQFF. The CDR3 DNA reads TGTGCCAGTACCCCACGGGGAGTCTACAATGAGCAGTTCTTC.

This clone was seen only a few times. V and J are TRBV7-9 and TRBJ1-6; weak D call: TRBD1 (5 bases). This CDR3 has 15 amino acids. V lost 2 bases and J lost 5, with 10 bases in between. Germline CDR1 is SEHNR and CDR2 is FQNEAQ (reference sequence). The CDR3 nucleotides are TGTGCCAGCAGCTTACGCCGACAGCATAATTCACCCCTCCACTTT. This gives the protein CASSLRRQHNSPLHF.

This clone has a handful of counts. This chain connects TRBV29-1 to TRBJ2-3, with D hard to call. CDR1 SQVTM and CDR2 ANQGSEA come from the germline V gene. The V and J ends lost 0 bases and 0 bases respectively, with 13 bases between them. There are 16 residues in the CDR3. CDR3 DNA: TGCAGCGTTGAAGATCCCCTAAGAAGAAGCACAGATACGCAGTATTTT. It is translated as CSVEDPLRRSTDTQYF.

This clone was seen a few times. The chain uses TRBV2 and TRBJ1-5; D may be TRBD1 (5 bases). V gave up 8 bases and J gave up 5 bases, with 7 bases separating them. The CDR3 spans 11 residues. The germline gives CDR1 SNHLY, CDR2 FYNNEI. CDR3 DNA sequence: TGTGCCAGCGGAGGGGATCAGCCCCAGCATTTT. Its translation is CASGGDQPQHF.

There are a few counts of this clone. The chain carries TRBV4-3 and TRBJ1-1, with 7 bases identical to TRBD1. Germline values: CDR1 LGHNA, CDR2 YSLEER. V lost 1 base, J lost 7 bases, and 9 bases stayed unmatched. There are 15 residues in the CDR3. This CDR3 reads CASSQVLDRNYEAFF. In DNA form, the CDR3 reads TGCGCCAGCAGCCAAGTTTTGGACAGGAATTATGAAGCTTTCTTT.

The chain uses TRBV9 and TRBJ2-5; 8 bases are shared with TRBD2. Germline lookup yields CDR1 SGDLS and CDR2 YYNGEE. V lost 6 bases, J lost 1 base, and 8 bases stayed unmatched. The CDR3 is 15 residues long. The CDR3 here is CASTPGGARQETQYF. DNA of the CDR3: TGTGCCAGCACCCCGGGGGGGGCCCGCCAAGAGACCCAGTACTTC.

This clone appeared a few times. The chain combines TRBV6-7 with TRBJ1-2; tentatively, D is TRBD1 (5 bases). TRBV6-7 is an ORF, with its function uncertain. The length of the CDR3 is 17 residues. Trimming took off 6 bases at V and 0 bases at J, with 20 bases between the two ends. DNA for the CDR3: TGTGCCAGCAGGTTAGACCGGGACTTTTTGTCTAACTATGGCTACACCTTC. Its protein product is CASRLDRDFLSNYGYTF.

The sample holds a few counts of this clone. The J gene is TRBJ1-1, the V gene TRBV19; D gene unclear. The CDR3 length is 14 residues. V lost 6 bases, J lost 0 bases, and 11 bases lay in between. The germline CDR1 and CDR2 sequences are LNHDA and SQIVND (reference sequence). The CDR3, as DNA: TGTGCCAGTAGGTATGGGCTCATGAACACTGAAGCTTTCTTT. This gives the protein CASRYGLMNTEAFF.

The chain links TRBV6-5 to TRBJ1-2; 9 bases are shared with TRBD1. Germline values: CDR1 MNHEY, CDR2 SVGAGI. After removal of 7 bases from V and 8 bases from J, the junction contained 11 bases not matched to a gene. CDR3 length: 14 residues. This CDR3 reads CASTSVGTGYGYTF. The DNA of the CDR3 is TGTGCCAGCACCTCGGTGGGGACAGGGTACGGCTACACCTTC.

This clone was observed a handful of times. The chain employs TRBV4-3 and TRBJ2-7; 7 nucleotides agree with TRBD1. CDR3 length equals 15 residues. Germline V CDR1 and CDR2: LGHNA, YSLEER. V lost 4 bases to trimming and J lost 2 bases; unmatched junction nucleotides: 8. The CDR3 DNA reads TGCGCCAGCAGCCTTTCGACAGGGTGGACCTACGAGCAGTACTTC. Translating gives CASSLSTGWTYEQYF.

The chain couples TRBV9 to TRBJ2-1; 8 nucleotides agree with TRBD2. Germline V gene sequence: CDR1 SGDLS, CDR2 YYNGEE. This CDR3 region has 18 residues. With 2 bases clipped from V and 6 bases from J, the junction kept 16 bases outside the gene matches. The CDR3 sequence: CASSVPTGGGAGFNEQFF. The CDR3 DNA reads as TGTGCCAGCAGCGTCCCGACGGGGGGGGGCGCGGGGTTCAATGAGCAGTTCTTC. The full variable domain, completed using reference TRBV9 and TRBJ2-1, is DSGVTQTPKHLITATGQRVTLRCSPRSGDLSVYWYQQSLDQGLQFLIQYYNGEERAKGNILERFSAQQFPDLHSELNLSSLELGDSALYFCASSVPTGGGAGFNEQFFGPGTRLTVL.

Turning to this clone: Within the sample, other DNA sequences also encode this same CDR3. V usage is TRBV7-2 and J usage is TRBJ2-7; 7 bases line up with TRBD1. CDR1 is SGHTA, CDR2 FQGNSA, per germline. After removal of 4 bases from V and 4 bases from J, the junction contained 7 bases not matched to a gene. The CDR3 covers 14 residues. The CDR3 loop reads CASSSTGSGYEQYF. Written as DNA, the CDR3 is TGTGCCAGCAGCTCGACAGGGTCGGGGTACGAGCAGTACTTC.

The V gene is TRBV7-9, the J gene TRBJ2-1; TRBD1 is a possible D gene (6 bases). V lost 6 bases and J lost 4, with 22 bases in between. This CDR3 has 17 amino acids. Germline values: CDR1 SEHNR, CDR2 FQNEAQ (reference sequence). The CDR3 DNA follows: TGTGCCAGCAGGTTGCCCCCAGGGGCTCTGGGGTACAATGAGCAGTTCTTC. This codes for CASRLPPGALGYNEQFF.

This clone was detected a few times. The DNA for the CDR3 is TGTGCCAGCAGCTTAAGGGGACAGGATAGCGATCGGCGTGGCTACACCTTC. This sequence encodes CASSLRGQDSDRRGYTF. The rearrangement links TRBV7-3 to TRBJ1-2; 8 bases agree with TRBD1. Germline trimming cut 1 base from V and 7 bases from J; bases unmatched to any gene: 14. Germline-derived CDR1 and CDR2 are SGHTA and FQGTGA. This CDR3 is 17 amino acids long. Together with reference TRBV7-3 and TRBJ1-2, the CDR3 gives the full variable domain: GAGVSQTPSNKVTEKGKYVELRCDPISGHTALYWYRQSLGQGPEFLIYFQGTGAADDSGLPNDRFFAVRPEGSVSTLKIQRTERGDSAVYLCASSLRGQDSDRRGYTFGSGTRLTVV.

This clone was seen a few times. The chain has TRBV5-1 and TRBJ1-2, with D uncertain. Germline CDR1 reads SGHRS; CDR2 reads YFSETQ. V was shortened by 2 bases and J by 5 bases, with 13 bases between the two germline ends. This CDR3 is 14 amino acids long. CDR3 region: CASSFDTPLYGYTF. CDR3 in DNA: TGCGCCAGCAGCTTTGACACCCCACTGTATGGCTACACCTTC.

In its sample, this clone was seen a few times. The chain joins TRBV7-2 to TRBJ1-2, with 8 positions matching TRBD1. The ends lost 5 bases at V and 7 bases at J; junction bases unmatched: 9. Germline V gene sequence: CDR1 SGHTA, CDR2 FQGNSA. The CDR3 runs 14 residues. The CDR3 spells CASSTGQGPLGYTF. CDR3 in DNA: TGTGCCAGCAGCACCGGACAGGGACCTCTTGGCTACACCTTC.

The chain is built from TRBV18 and TRBJ2-4, with 10 nucleotides matching TRBD1. The trim removed 0 bases at V and 7 bases at J, leaving 3 bases unmatched. CDR3 length: 15 amino acids. The V gene's germline CDR1 is KGHSH and CDR2 LQKENI. This CDR3 is CASSPPGQGRNIQYF. The CDR3 bases are TGTGCCAGCTCACCACCGGGACAGGGGAGGAACATTCAGTACTTC.

This clone was seen a handful of times. This chain connects TRBV6-1 to TRBJ1-5; D may be TRBD1 (6 bases). Germline V gene lookup returns CDR1 MNHNS and CDR2 SASEGT. CDR3 length equals 16 residues. Trimming cost V 4 bases and J 1 base, with 14 bases left between them. Written as DNA, the CDR3 is TGTGCCAGCAGTGCTAACAGGGTTGGGAGCAATCAGCCCCAGCATTTT. Translated: CASSANRVGSNQPQHF.

Details on this clone: At one of its ends the junction is not consistent with the germline gene, which may arise from a read error. The chain couples TRBV19 to TRBJ2-1; no clear D gene. The CDR3 runs 16 residues. Germline-derived CDR1 and CDR2 are LNHDA and SQIVND (reference sequence). The CDR3 DNA reads TGTGCCAGTAGTATAGCCCGCTCTATTTCCTTCAATGAGCAGTTCTTC. This gives the protein CASSIARSISFNEQFF.

This clone appeared a few times. The chain uses TRBV9 and TRBJ2-2; 8 positions agree with TRBD2. CDR1 is SGDLS, CDR2 YYNGEE, per germline. The CDR3 length is 18 residues. The ends lost 3 bases at V and 0 bases at J; junction bases unmatched: 10. Here the CDR3 DNA reads TGTGCCAGCAGCGACTCCCTAAGACTAGCGTCGAACACCGGGGAGCTGTTTTTT. Translated: CASSDSLRLASNTGELFF.

The V call is TRBV11-2, the J call TRBJ2-6, with 8 bases identical to TRBD1. The ends lost 4 bases at V and 2 bases at J; junction bases unmatched: 13. CDR1 is SGHAT and CDR2 is FQNNGV in the germline V gene. This CDR3 is 19 amino acids long. CDR3 in DNA: TGTGCCAGCAGCTCTCGCATTCAGGGGGCGCGCCCTGGGGCCAACGTCCTGACTTTC. This codes for CASSSRIQGARPGANVLTF. Full variable domain (missing parts from reference TRBV11-2 and TRBJ2-6): EAGVAQSPRYKIIEKRQSVAFWCNPISGHATLYWYQQILGQGPKLLIQFQNNGVVDDSQLPKDRFSAERLKGVDSTLKIQPAKLEDSAVYLCASSSRIQGARPGANVLTFGAGSRLTVL.

This clone was seen a few times. The CDR3 bases are TGTGCCAGCAGCAGGGGCCCAGATACGCAGTATTTT. It yields the protein CASSRGPDTQYF. This sequence joins TRBV2 and TRBJ2-3, with a possible D match to TRBD1 (6 bases). The CDR3 is 12 residues long. Germline V gene sequence: CDR1 SNHLY, CDR2 FYNNEI. Trimming removed 6 bases at V and 4 bases at J, with 8 bases between.

This clone occurred a few times. This chain's CDR3 is CASRPGGPQETQYF. CDR3 nucleotides: TGTGCCAGCAGGCCCGGGGGGCCGCAAGAGACCCAGTACTTC. V usage is TRBV5-4 and J usage is TRBJ2-5; D is perhaps TRBD2 (7 bases). Germline loops: CDR1 SGHNT, CDR2 YYREEE (reference sequence). The CDR3 covers 14 residues. Deletions cut 5 bases from V and 2 bases from J, with 13 bases between.

The chain employs TRBV11-3 and TRBJ2-7; D is perhaps TRBD2 (5 bases). This CDR3 contains 14 residues. In germline, CDR1 is SGHNT, CDR2 YENEEA. V shed 5 bases and J shed 7 bases, with 18 bases lying between them. The CDR3 loop reads CASSPSDSTAEQYF. The CDR3 region has the DNA TGTGCCAGCAGCCCCTCGGACTCGACCGCGGAGCAGTACTTC.

The chain is built from TRBV28 and TRBJ1-2; 9 bases are shared with TRBD1. The junction had 8 bases not matched to a gene; V was cut back by 6 bases and J by 6 bases. This CDR3 has 14 residues. CDR1 and CDR2 from the germline V gene are MDHEN and SYDVKM. The CDR3 spells CASRTGTGSHGYTF. The CDR3 DNA reads as TGTGCCAGCAGGACCGGGACAGGGTCCCATGGCTACACCTTC.